The rows below give T cell receptor beta chains drawn from one sample of a study of human T cells and chemical hapten exposure. TCRdb fed the RACE reads into MiXCR, producing one record per CDR3 protein. The sample yields 150,000 to 200,000 distinct CDR3 sequences, 20% to 25% seen once. Sample: whole blood, taken in connection with sensitization to the hapten diphenylcyclopropenone (DPC). The receptors originated from a woman between 40 and 50 years old with alopecia areata. Some clones in this sample may be carry-over from other donors' samples. CDR3s include the opening cysteine and the closing phenylalanine or tryptophan. The D gene is left open where the match is weak. A clone size is listed for some rows: how often the clone was seen (once, few, many), or a class if it is expanded.

v_call	clone_size	j_call	d_call	cdr3_aa	cdr3_nt
TRBV10-3	once	TRBJ2-5	-	CAISARGETQYF	TGTGCCATCAGTGCAAGGGGAGAGACCCAGTACTTC
TRBV29-1	-	TRBJ1-1	-	CSVRRSMNTEAFF	TGCAGCGTTAGACGGAGTATGAACACTGAAGCTTTCTTT
TRBV3-1	few	TRBJ1-5	-	CASSQSPQPQHF	TGTGCCAGCAGCCAATCGCCTCAGCCCCAGCATTTT
TRBV28	-	TRBJ2-6	-	CASSGIDSGANVLTF	TGTGCCAGCAGTGGTATAGACTCTGGGGCCAACGTCCTGACTTTC
TRBV29-1	few	TRBJ2-5	TRBD2	CSVRLAAGTQYF	TGCAGCGTACGGCTAGCGGCGGGGACCCAGTACTTC
TRBV20-1	-	TRBJ2-3	TRBD2	CSAGTSGSTDTQYF	TGCAGTGCTGGGACTAGCGGTAGCACAGATACGCAGTATTTT
TRBV7-7	-	TRBJ2-2	TRBD2	CASSSLAGTNTGELFF	TGTGCTAGCAGCTCTTTAGCGGGAACGAACACCGGGGAGCTGTTTTTT
TRBV29-1	-	TRBJ1-1	-	CSARPNTEAFF	TGCAGCGCCCGACCGAACACTGAAGCTTTCTTT
TRBV4-2	few	TRBJ1-4	-	CASSQDGPLVRGKLFF	TGTGCCAGCAGCCAAGACGGGCCTCTAGTGAGGGGAAAACTGTTTTTT
TRBV4-3	-	TRBJ2-5	-	CASSQDPSGVETQYF	TGCGCCAGCAGCCAAGATCCATCCGGGGTAGAGACCCAGTACTTC
TRBV9	few	TRBJ1-3	-	CASSGEVDGGNTIYF	TGTGCCAGCAGCGGTGAGGTTGATGGAGGAAACACCATATATTTT
TRBV12-3/TRBV12-4	-	TRBJ2-2	-	CASIPGDTGELFF	TGTGCCAGCATTCCGGGGGACACCGGGGAGCTGTTTTTT
TRBV7-2	-	TRBJ2-1	TRBD2	CASSFTSGPYNEQFF	TGTGCCAGCAGCTTCACTAGCGGGCCTTACAATGAGCAGTTCTTC
TRBV11-2	once	TRBJ1-1	-	CASSPQSLSSEAFF	TGTGCCAGCAGCCCTCAGAGCCTTAGTAGTGAAGCTTTCTTT
TRBV7-2	few	TRBJ2-7	-	CASSLRDPGDFRSYEQYF	TGTGCCAGCAGCTTAAGGGACCCGGGGGACTTTCGCTCCTACGAGCAGTACTTC
TRBV12-5	few	TRBJ2-2	TRBD1	CASGTGGSGELFF	TGTGCTAGTGGTACAGGGGGTAGCGGGGAGCTGTTTTTT
TRBV9	few	TRBJ2-2	TRBD1	CASSPRGQEVGTGELFF	TGTGCCAGCAGCCCCCGGGGACAGGAGGTGGGGACCGGGGAGCTGTTTTTT
TRBV29-1	-	TRBJ1-1	-	CSVELSLNTEAFF	TGCAGCGTTGAACTTAGCCTGAACACTGAAGCTTTCTTT
TRBV7-2	-	TRBJ1-2	TRBD1	CASSLSSGQVVNYGYTF	TGTGCCAGCAGCCTATCCTCCGGACAGGTCGTAAACTATGGCTACACCTTC
TRBV29-1	few	TRBJ2-3	-	CSVEGQMGLTDTQYF	TGCAGCGTTGAAGGGCAGATGGGACTCACAGATACGCAGTATTTT
TRBV20-1	few	TRBJ2-3	TRBD2	CSANPGTSGMGHGDTQYF	TGCAGTGCTAATCCGGGGACTAGCGGGATGGGTCATGGAGATACGCAGTATTTT
TRBV18	-	TRBJ2-7	-	CAGSPGWGVDEQYF	TGTGCCGGCTCACCCGGATGGGGAGTTGACGAGCAGTACTTC
TRBV7-9	many	TRBJ2-3	-	CASSIRGDPDTQYF	TGTGCCAGCAGCATCAGAGGGGATCCAGATACGCAGTATTTT
TRBV28	-	TRBJ1-1	-	CASSLWFGTPNTEAFF	TGTGCCAGCAGTTTATGGTTTGGGACACCTAACACTGAAGCTTTCTTT
TRBV20-1	-	TRBJ2-1	TRBD2	CSASPWTSAGNEQFF	TGCAGTGCTAGCCCTTGGACTAGCGCGGGCAATGAGCAGTTCTTC
TRBV10-3	once	TRBJ2-7	-	CAISGSSVSSYEQYF	TGTGCCATCAGTGGTAGTAGCGTTAGCTCCTACGAGCAGTACTTC
TRBV27	-	TRBJ2-1	TRBD1	CASMKGQDPYNEQFF	TGTGCCAGCATGAAGGGACAGGATCCTTACAATGAGCAGTTCTTC
TRBV29-1	-	TRBJ1-4	TRBD1	CSVGDRGGKLFF	TGCAGCGTTGGGGACAGGGGGGGAAAACTGTTTTTT
TRBV11-2	many	TRBJ2-1	TRBD1	CASSLAGTGVHEQFF	TGTGCCAGCAGCCTCGCCGGGACAGGGGTCCATGAGCAGTTCTTC
TRBV6-6	-	TRBJ2-4	-	CASSGHEGNIQYF	TGTGCCAGCAGTGGACATGAGGGGAACATTCAGTACTTC
TRBV7-2	few	TRBJ2-2	-	CASSLVGTATGELFF	TGTGCCAGCAGCTTAGTTGGGACGGCCACCGGGGAGCTGTTTTTT
TRBV7-2	-	TRBJ2-3	-	CASSLIATDNTQYF	TGTGCCAGCAGCTTAATCGCGACAGATAATACGCAGTATTTT
TRBV27	few	TRBJ2-1	-	CASSTIRGGGNEQFF	TGTGCCAGCAGTACGATACGGGGTGGGGGCAATGAGCAGTTCTTC
TRBV9	few	TRBJ2-7	-	CASSVGPNYEQYF	TGTGCCAGCAGCGTAGGACCAAACTACGAGCAGTACTTC
TRBV20-1	few	TRBJ1-2	TRBD1	CSARDRGILRGTGIGGYYGYTF	TGCAGTGCTAGAGATCGTGGTATATTGAGGGGGACAGGGATAGGTGGCTACTATGGCTACACCTTC
TRBV29-1	few	TRBJ2-1	TRBD2	CSVATGTSGNIEQFF	TGCAGCGTCGCGACCGGGACTAGCGGGAATATTGAGCAGTTCTTC
TRBV6-2/TRBV6-3	-	TRBJ1-3	-	CASSYSPGNTIYF	TGTGCCAGCAGTTACTCTCCTGGAAACACCATATATTTT
TRBV27	many	TRBJ2-1	-	CASSLRTRTQNNEQFF	TGTGCCAGCAGTTTAAGGACCCGGACGCAAAACAATGAGCAGTTCTTC
TRBV21-1	few	TRBJ2-1	-	CASSKTGSSYNEQFF	TGTGCCAGCAGCAAAACAGGGAGCTCCTACAATGAGCAGTTCTTC
TRBV5-5	-	TRBJ2-3	TRBD1	CASGTGRTDTQYF	TGTGCCAGCGGGACAGGGAGGACAGATACGCAGTATTTT
TRBV5-1	-	TRBJ2-1	TRBD1	CASSLGAIGQGYEQFF	TGCGCCAGCAGCTTGGGTGCGATTGGACAGGGGTATGAGCAGTTCTTC
TRBV6-2/TRBV6-3	few	TRBJ1-5	TRBD1	CASSGTAYQPQHF	TGTGCCAGCAGCGGGACAGCTTATCAGCCCCAGCATTTT